This T cell receptor beta chain comes out of a study of blood T cell repertoires in COVID-19. Study background: Sample material is recorded as cDNA or gDNA derived from T cells, B-cell-depleted T cells, or PBMCs.

Seattle's cohort entered during active infection and was followed longitudinally. The CDR3 loop spans 15 amino acids. The ends were cut back, 5 bases at V and 0 bases at J, with 15 bases in the middle. CDR1 SGHRS and CDR2 YFSETQ come from the germline V gene. Here immunoSEQ multiplex PCR was the method, and the copy in TCRdb shows in-frame clones only, minus some. The sample has over 90,000 clones; roughly four fifths are singletons. This chain links TRBV5-1 with TRBJ2-7, with TRBD2 as a possible D gene (6 bases). The TCR originated in a man at least 80 years old with COVID-19, enrolled during active disease. The specimen was peripheral blood. The CDR3 nucleotides are TGCGCCAGCAGTCCCGGGACTCCTGTCTCCTACGAGCAGTACTTC. Protein product: CASSPGTPVSYEQYF.